This TCR beta chain was sequenced during a study of beta chain features in type 1 diabetes (dated by TCRdb to the late 2010s). Regarding the research as a whole: Mean age, gender distribution, total cell number and subset yield did not differ between patients and healthy donors. The study compared the TCRB repertoires of sorted circulating CD4+ T cell subsets in recently diagnosed type 1 diabetes patients with those in matched healthy donors. Regulatory and stem cell-like memory subsets were isolated from only 8 patients and roughly eight healthy donors, whereas naive and central memory subsets came from all 30 or so donors. A total of around 110,000,000 sorted cells were examined across all samples, and a strong correlation was observed between cell number per subset and RNA yield.

The germline V gene (reference sequence) gives CDR1 as SEHNR and CDR2 as FQNEAQ. The germline V end is reduced by 0 bases and the J end by 6 bases; junction bases left unmatched: 6. From cysteine to phenylalanine, the CDR3 is 16 amino acids long. The only DNA kept is the CDR3, 48 bases in frame from the first base. Paper-wide results and their limitations: Shorter templates might have been favored by PCR, but patient and control samples were amplified and corrected together, so both groups would have been affected equally by any skew. Naive, central memory and regulatory TCRB repertoires appeared to be more similar among patients than among healthy donors. Fewer insertions and more nucleotide deletions at VDJ recombination sites were observed in patients with type 1 diabetes, implying thymic rearrangement abnormalities. Because small numbers of individuals were included in the HLA sub-analyses, any influence of HLA type on TCRB rearrangement was left unresolved. Because cDNA was sequenced instead of genomic DNA, activated cells with high expression could be over-represented, although the groups did not differ in activation or CD3 levels. Type 1 diabetes patients showed a moderate but significant shortening of TCRB CDR3 length in all four CD4+ subsets.

All of the isolated RNA was reverse transcribed with the High Capacity cDNA Reverse Transcription Kit, so expressed TCRB transcripts were sequenced. Deep immunoSEQ sequencing was performed on naive, central memory and regulatory T cell samples, with an average of roughly 3.6 million total reads per sample. Sorted cells were lysed in RLT buffer and RNA was extracted with DNase-treated RNeasy Micro or Mini kits, depending on cell number. To prevent cross-contamination, each cell subset was processed individually, whereas patient and healthy donor samples were processed jointly. The immunoSEQ multiplex PCR was used to amplify TCRB sequences from cDNA, generating 87-bp fragments that spanned the CDR3 region. The amplicons were sequenced using the Illumina HiSeq platform. The authors processed their data as follows. Synthetic template baselines were used to correct PCR bias computationally, reads within Hamming distance 2 were collapsed, and singletons that could not be merged were discarded. Reads were aligned to IMGT to assign V, D and J genes, CDR3 length, and insertions or deletions at six rearrangement sites. Within each subset, clonotype counts were normalized to sorted cell number, after which true diversity and Gini coefficients were computed with the tcR R package. The overlap coefficient, calculated on TCRB nucleotide sequences, was used to quantify repertoire sharing. TCRdb obtained this table from immuneACCESS and retained in-frame rearrangements with V and J assigned. These tables miss some clones; where compared with another copy, unresolved V genes account for less than half of the shortfall, and the remainder is unexplained. V, J and clone size are taken as reported in that table, and D and trimming were inferred from the DNA itself. Here the sample has 130,000 to 150,000 clones; around a tenth occur a single time. The leading ten clones occupy around 0.68% of the sample.

A single peripheral blood draw of around 120 mL on average was collected from each donor into heparinised tubes. A BD FACSAria II and a panel including CD45RO, CCR7, CD25, CD127, CD95 and CD27 were used to sort naive, central memory, regulatory and stem cell-like memory CD4+ T cells. A purity above 95% was achieved for all sorted populations. PBMCs were separated immediately by Lymphoprep density gradient centrifugation and were stained directly, without being cultured. Samples were stained and sorted in pairs, with one healthy donor and one patient per experiment, so that batch effects were minimized. About this clone itself: Its antigen is still unknown. It has no much larger one-base neighbor in the sample; base qualities were not kept.

The sample comprised central memory CD4+ T cells from blood. This TCR derives from a man between 18 and 35 years old in good health. The chain is assembled from TRBV7-9 and TRBJ1-5, with 9 middle bases fitting TRBD1. CDR3 protein: CASSLARGQGVQPQHF. Here is the DNA: TGTGCCAGCAGCTTAGCGAGGGGACAGGGTGTTCAGCCCCAGCATTTT.